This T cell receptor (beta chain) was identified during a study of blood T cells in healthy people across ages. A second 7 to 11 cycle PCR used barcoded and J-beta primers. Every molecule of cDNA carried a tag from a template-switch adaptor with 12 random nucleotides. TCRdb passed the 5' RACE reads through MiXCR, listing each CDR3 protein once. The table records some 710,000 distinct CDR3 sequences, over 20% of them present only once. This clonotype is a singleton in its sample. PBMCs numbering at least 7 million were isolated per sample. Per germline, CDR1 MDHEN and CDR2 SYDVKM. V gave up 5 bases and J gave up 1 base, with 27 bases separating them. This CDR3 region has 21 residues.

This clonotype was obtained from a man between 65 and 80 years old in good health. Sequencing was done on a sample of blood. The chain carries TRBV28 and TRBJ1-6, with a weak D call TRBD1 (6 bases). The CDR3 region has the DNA TGTGCCAGCAGTCCTGGACAGACGTCCACCCAATTTAGGTCCTATAATTCACCCCTCCACTTT. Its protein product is CASSPGQTSTQFRSYNSPLHF.